The clone carrying this T cell receptor (beta chain) is a singleton in its sample. The antigen is unknown. This record comes from a study of cytomegalovirus exposure and HLA in healthy donors. Study-wide results and caveats: Reportedly, HLA-A and HLA-B alleles of most subjects were accurately predicted from TCR beta.

CDR1 MNHEY and CDR2 SMNVEV come from the germline V gene (reference sequence). The V segment lost 2 bases and the J segment 4 bases; nucleotides outside the gene matches: 6. The CDR3 sequence is 16 residues long. Amplification used 60 Vbeta primers and 13 Jbeta primers. Produced via immunoSEQ multiplex PCR; TCRdb's table is partial and in-frame only. The repertoire holds 150,000 or so clones, with around 84% as singletons. The chain uses TRBV27 and TRBJ2-5, with TRBD1 identical over 11 bases. The sample comprised PBMCs. This clonotype was sampled from a woman aged 40 to 55 in good health and CMV-seropositive. CDR3 sequence: CASSLIGDRGSETQYF. The CDR3 nucleotides read TGTGCCAGCAGTTTAATAGGGGACAGGGGGTCAGAGACCCAGTACTTC.